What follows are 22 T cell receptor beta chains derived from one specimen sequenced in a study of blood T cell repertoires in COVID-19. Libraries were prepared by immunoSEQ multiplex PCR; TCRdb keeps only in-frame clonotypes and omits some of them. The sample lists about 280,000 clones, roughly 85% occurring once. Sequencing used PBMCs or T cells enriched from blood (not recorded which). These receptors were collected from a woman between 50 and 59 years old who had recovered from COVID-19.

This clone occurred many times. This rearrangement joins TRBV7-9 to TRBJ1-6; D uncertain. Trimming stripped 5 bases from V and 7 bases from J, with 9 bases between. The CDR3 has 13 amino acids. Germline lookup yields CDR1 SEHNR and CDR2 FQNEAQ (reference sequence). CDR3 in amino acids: CASSPVLNSPLHF. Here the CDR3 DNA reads TGTGCCAGCAGCCCCGTACTGAATTCACCCCTCCACTTT.

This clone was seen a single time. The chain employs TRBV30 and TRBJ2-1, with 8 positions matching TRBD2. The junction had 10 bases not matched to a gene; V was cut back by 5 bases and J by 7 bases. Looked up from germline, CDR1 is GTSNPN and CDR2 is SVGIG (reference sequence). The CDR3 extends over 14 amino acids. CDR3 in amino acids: CAWAGSGGPNEQFF. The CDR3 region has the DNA TGTGCCTGGGCGGGGTCGGGGGGGCCAAATGAGCAGTTCTTC.

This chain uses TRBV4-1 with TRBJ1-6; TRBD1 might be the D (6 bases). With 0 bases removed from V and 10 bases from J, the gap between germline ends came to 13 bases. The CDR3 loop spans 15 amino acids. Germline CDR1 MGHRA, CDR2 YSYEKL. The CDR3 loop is CASSQERGRGSPLHF. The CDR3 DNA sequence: TGCGCCAGCAGCCAAGAACGAGGCAGGGGATCACCCCTCCACTTT.

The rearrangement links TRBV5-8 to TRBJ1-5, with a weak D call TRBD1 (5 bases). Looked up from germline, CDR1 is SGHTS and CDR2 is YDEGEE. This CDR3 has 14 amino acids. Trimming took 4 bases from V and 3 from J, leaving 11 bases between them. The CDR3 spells CASSTGLHNQPQHF. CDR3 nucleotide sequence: TGTGCCAGCAGCACGGGACTGCACAATCAGCCCCAGCATTTT.

The CDR3 region is CASSYAGQGYEQYF. The CDR3 DNA is TGCGCCAGCAGCTATGCGGGACAGGGGTACGAGCAGTACTTC. This sequence joins TRBV5-1 and TRBJ2-7; TRBD1 matches at 10 bases. The CDR3 length is 14 residues. CDR1 and CDR2 (germline): SGHRS, YFSETQ. V was clipped by 3 bases and J by 4 bases; unmatched bases: 4. Full variable domain (remainder filled in from reference TRBV5-1 and TRBJ2-7): KAGVTQTPRYLIKTRGQQVTLSCSPISGHRSVSWYQQTPGQGLQFLFEYFSETQRNKGNFPGRFSGRQFSNSRSEMNVSTLELGDSALYLCASSYAGQGYEQYFGPGTRLTVT.

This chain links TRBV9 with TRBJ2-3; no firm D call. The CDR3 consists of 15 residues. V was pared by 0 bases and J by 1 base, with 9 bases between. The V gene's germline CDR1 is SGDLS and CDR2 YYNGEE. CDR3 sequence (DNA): TGTGCCAGCAGCGTAGTCGTGACTGGCACAGATACGCAGTATTTT. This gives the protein CASSVVVTGTDTQYF.

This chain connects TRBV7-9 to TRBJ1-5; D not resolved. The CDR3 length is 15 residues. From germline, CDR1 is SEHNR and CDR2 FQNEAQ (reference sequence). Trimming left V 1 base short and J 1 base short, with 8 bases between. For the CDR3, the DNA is TGTGCCAGCAGCTTAGGGACGGGAAGCAATCAGCCCCAGCATTTT. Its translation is CASSLGTGSNQPQHF.

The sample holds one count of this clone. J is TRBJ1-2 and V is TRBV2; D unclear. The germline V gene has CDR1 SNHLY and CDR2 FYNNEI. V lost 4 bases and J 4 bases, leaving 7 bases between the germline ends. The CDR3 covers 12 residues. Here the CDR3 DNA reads TGTGCCAGCAGTGCCACTGCCTATGGCTACACCTTC. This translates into CASSATAYGYTF.

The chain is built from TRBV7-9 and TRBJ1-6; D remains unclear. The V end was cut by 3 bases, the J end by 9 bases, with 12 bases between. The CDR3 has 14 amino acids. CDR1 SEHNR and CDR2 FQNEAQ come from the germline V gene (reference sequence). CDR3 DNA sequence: TGTGCCAGCAGCTTTAGAGGTCAGAGTTCACCCCTCCACTTT. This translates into CASSFRGQSSPLHF.

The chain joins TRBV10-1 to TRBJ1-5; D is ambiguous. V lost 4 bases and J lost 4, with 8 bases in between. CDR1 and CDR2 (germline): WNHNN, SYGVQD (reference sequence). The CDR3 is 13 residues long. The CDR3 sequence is CASSGGINQPQHF. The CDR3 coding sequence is TGCGCCAGCAGTGGCGGGATAAATCAGCCCCAGCATTTT.

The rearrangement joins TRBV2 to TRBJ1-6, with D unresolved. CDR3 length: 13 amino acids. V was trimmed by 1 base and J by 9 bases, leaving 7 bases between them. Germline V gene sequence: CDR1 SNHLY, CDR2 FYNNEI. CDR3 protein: CASSEDNFSPLHF. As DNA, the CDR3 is TGTGCCAGCAGTGAAGATAACTTTTCACCCCTCCACTTT.

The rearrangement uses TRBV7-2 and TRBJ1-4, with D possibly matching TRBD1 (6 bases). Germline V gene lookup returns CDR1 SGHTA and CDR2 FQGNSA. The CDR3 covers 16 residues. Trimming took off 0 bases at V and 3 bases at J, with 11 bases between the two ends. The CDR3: CASSLAQGTANEKLFF. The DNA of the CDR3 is TGTGCCAGCAGCTTAGCGCAGGGGACGGCTAATGAAAAACTGTTTTTT.

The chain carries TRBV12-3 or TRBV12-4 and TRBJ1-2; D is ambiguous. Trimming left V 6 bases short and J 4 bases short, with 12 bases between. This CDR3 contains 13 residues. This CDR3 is CASSLSTRYGYTF. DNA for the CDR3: TGTGCCAGCAGCTTATCGACACGCTATGGCTACACCTTC.

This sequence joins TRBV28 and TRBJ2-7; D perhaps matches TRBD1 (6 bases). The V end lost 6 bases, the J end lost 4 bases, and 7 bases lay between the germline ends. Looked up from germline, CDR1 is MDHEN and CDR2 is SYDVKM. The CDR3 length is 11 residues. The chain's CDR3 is CASSQGYEQYF. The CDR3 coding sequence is TGTGCCAGCAGCCAGGGGTACGAGCAGTACTTC.

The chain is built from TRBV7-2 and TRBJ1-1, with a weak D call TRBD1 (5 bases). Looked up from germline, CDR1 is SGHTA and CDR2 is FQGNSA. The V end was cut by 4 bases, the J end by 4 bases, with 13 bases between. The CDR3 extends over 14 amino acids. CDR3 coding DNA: TGTGCCAGCAGCTCTCCGGGACTGAGCACTGAAGCTTTCTTT. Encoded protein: CASSSPGLSTEAFF.

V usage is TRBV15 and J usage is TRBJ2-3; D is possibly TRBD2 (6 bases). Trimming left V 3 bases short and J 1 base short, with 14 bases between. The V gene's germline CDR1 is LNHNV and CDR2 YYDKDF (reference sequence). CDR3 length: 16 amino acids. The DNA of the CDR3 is TGTGCCACCAGCAGCCTCCGGGGGTCGGGCACAGATACGCAGTATTTT. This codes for CATSSLRGSGTDTQYF.

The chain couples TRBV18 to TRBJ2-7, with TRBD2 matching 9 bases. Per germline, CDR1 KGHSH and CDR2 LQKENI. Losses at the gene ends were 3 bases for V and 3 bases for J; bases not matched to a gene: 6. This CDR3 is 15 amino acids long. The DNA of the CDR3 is TGTGCCAGCTCACCGGGCCTAGCGGGGTACTACGAGCAGTACTTC. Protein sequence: CASSPGLAGYYEQYF.

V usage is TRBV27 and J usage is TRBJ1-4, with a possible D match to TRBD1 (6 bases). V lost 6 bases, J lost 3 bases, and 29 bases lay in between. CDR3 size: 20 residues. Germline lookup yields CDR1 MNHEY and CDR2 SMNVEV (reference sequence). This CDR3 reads CASRRIRGDRTARSNEKLFF. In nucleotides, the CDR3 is TGTGCCAGCAGGAGGATCCGGGGTGATCGGACAGCTAGATCTAATGAAAAACTGTTTTTT.

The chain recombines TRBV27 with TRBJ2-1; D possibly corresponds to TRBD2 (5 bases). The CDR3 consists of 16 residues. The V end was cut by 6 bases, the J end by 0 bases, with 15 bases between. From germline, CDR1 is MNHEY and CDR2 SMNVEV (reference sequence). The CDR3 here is CASSLGSASSYNEQFF. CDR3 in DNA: TGTGCCAGCAGCCTAGGGAGCGCGAGCTCCTACAATGAGCAGTTCTTC.

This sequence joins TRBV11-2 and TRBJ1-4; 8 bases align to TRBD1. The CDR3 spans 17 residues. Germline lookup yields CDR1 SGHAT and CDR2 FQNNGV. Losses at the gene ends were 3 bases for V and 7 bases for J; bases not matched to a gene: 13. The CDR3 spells CASSFGQGAGISEKLFF. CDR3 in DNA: TGTGCCAGCAGCTTCGGACAGGGTGCGGGAATTAGTGAAAAACTGTTTTTT.

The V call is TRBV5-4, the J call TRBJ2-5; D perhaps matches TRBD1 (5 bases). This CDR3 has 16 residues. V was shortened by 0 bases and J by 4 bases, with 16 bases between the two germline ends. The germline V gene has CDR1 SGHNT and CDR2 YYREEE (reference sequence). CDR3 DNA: TGTGCCAGCAGCTTGGGTTTGGGGCAGCCAGGAGAGACCCAGTACTTC. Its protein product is CASSLGLGQPGETQYF.

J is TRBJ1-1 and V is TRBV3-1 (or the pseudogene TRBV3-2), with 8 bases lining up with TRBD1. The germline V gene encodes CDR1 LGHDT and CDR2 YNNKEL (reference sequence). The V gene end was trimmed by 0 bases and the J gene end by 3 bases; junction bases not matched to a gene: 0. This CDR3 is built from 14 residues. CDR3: CASSQEDRDTEAFF. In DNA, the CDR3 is TGTGCCAGCAGCCAAGAGGACAGGGACACTGAAGCTTTCTTT.